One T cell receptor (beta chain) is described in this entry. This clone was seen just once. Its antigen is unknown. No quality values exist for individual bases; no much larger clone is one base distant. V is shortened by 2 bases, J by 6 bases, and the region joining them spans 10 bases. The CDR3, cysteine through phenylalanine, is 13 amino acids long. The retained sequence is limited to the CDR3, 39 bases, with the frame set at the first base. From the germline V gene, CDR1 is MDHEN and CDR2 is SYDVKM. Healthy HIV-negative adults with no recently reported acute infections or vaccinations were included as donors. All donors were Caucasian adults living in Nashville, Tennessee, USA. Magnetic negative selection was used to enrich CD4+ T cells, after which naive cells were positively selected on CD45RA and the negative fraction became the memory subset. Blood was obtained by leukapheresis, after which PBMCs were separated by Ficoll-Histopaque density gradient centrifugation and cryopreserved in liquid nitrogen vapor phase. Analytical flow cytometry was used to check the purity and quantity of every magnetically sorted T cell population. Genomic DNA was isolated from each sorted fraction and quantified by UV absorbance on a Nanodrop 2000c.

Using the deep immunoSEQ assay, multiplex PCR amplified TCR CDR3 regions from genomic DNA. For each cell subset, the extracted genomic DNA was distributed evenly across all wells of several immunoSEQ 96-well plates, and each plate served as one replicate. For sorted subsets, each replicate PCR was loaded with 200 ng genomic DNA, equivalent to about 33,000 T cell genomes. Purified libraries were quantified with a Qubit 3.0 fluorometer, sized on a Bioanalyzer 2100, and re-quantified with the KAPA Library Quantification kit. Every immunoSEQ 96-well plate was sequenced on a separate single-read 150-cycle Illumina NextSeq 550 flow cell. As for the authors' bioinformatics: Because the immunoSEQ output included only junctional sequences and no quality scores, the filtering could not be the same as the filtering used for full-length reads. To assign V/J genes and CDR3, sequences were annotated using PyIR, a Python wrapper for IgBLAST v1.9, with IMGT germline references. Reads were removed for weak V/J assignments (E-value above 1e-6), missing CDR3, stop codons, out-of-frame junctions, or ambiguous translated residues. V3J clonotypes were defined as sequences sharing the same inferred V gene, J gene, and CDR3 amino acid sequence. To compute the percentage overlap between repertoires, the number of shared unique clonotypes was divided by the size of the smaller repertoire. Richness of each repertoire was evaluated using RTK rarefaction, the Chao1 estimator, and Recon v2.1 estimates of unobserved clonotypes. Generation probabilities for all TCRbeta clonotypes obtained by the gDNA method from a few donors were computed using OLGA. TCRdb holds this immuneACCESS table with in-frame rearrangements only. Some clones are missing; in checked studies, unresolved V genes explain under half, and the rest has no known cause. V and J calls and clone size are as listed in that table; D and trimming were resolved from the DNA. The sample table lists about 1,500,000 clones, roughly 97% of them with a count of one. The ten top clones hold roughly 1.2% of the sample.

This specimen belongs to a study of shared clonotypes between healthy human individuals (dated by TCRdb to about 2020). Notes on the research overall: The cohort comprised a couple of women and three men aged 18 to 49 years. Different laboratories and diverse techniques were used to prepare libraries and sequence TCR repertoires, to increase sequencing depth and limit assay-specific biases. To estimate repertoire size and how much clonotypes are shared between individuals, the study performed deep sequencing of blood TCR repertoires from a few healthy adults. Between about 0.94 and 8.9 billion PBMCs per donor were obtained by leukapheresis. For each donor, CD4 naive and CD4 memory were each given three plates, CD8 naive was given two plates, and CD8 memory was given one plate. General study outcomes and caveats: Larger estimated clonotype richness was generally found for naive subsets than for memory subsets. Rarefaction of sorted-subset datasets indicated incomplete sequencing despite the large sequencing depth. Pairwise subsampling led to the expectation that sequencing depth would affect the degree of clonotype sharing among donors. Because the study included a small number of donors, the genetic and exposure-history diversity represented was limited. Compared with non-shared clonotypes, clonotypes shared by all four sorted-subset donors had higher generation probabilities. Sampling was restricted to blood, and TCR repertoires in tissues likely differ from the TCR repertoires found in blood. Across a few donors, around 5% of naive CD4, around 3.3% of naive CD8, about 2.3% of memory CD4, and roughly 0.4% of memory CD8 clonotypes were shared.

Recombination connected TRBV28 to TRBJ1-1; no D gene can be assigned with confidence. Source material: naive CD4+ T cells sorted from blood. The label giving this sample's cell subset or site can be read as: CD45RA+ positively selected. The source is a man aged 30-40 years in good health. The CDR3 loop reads CASSLVWGAEAFF. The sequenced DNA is TGTGCCAGCAGTTTAGTTTGGGGTGCTGAAGCTTTCTTT.